This T cell receptor beta chain is drawn from a study of T cells in Graves' hyperthyroidism and ophthalmopathy. At the level of the study: Blood from the periphery was taken at initial diagnosis, before any treatment. Overall study results and limits: The model predicted ophthalmopathy a median around 6 months before onset.

In this sample, this clonotype turned up a few times. Its antigen remains unidentified. Amplified TCR beta CDR3 regions derived from RNA transcripts. An initial round of RT-PCR targeting the TCR CDR3 relied on the HTBI primer set. One entry per CDR3 protein, called by TCRdb with MiXCR from the multiplex PCR reads. The data hold some 500,000 distinct CDR3 sequences, with approximately 25% observed a single time. The trim removed 1 base at V and 4 bases at J, leaving 8 bases unmatched. Germline V gene sequence: CDR1 LNHNV, CDR2 YYDKDF (reference sequence). This CDR3 comprises 17 residues. The rearrangement links TRBV15 to TRBJ2-5; TRBD2 aligns across 11 bases. This receptor was taken from a woman in her twenties or thirties with Graves' ophthalmopathy. Specimen: blood. CDR3 nucleotides: TGTGCCACCAGCAGAGGACTAGCGGGAAGGACGCCAGAGACCCAGTACTTC. Translated, it gives CATSRGLAGRTPETQYF.